This T cell receptor beta chain was documented in a study of neurological immune-mediated disorders. This clonotype was observed many times. Its cognate antigen is unknown. Germline V gene sequence: CDR1 DFQATT, CDR2 SNEGSKA (reference sequence). V shed 0 bases and J shed 7 bases, with 13 bases lying between them. CDR3 size: 15 residues. Specified time point: longitudinal time-point 3. With 10-nucleotide random UMIs included, cDNA was synthesized by 5'RACE. TCRdb re-called the 5' RACE reads with MiXCR, one entry per CDR3 protein. The data show more than 100,000 distinct CDR3 sequences, approximately 10% seen once. General study results and limits: The most TCR clonal expansion was seen in HTLV-1-associated myelopathy, whereas the least was seen in multiple sclerosis, below the level in healthy controls.

This clonotype was obtained from a female donor with HTLV-1-associated myelopathy (HAM/TSP). Sequencing input: PBMCs. V is TRBV20-1 and J is TRBJ1-6, with a tentative D call TRBD1 (5 bases). The CDR3 DNA reads as TGCAGTGCTAGAGAGTCGACAGTCCAAAATTCACCCCTCCACTTT. This translates into CSARESTVQNSPLHF.